This T cell receptor beta chain came from a study of Ad26.COV2.S vaccination and SARS-CoV-2 variants. Clones were sequenced by immunoSEQ multiplex PCR, and TCRdb holds only the in-frame ones, with some missing. The profile shows 350,000 to 400,000 clones, roughly nine tenths of them singletons. Regarding the study as a whole: Vaccine recipients surpassed placebo recipients in spike-specific TCR breadth. The breadth of spike-specific CD8+ and CD4+ T cell responses after vaccination was reportedly substantial. Breadth and depth estimates from TCRs may understate total T cell responses.

As to this clone: What it binds is unknown.

Treatment defined: roughly 18 received Ad26.COV2.S at low or high dose, single or two shots; about 5 received placebo; per-sample allocation not given. Samples analyzed were those drawn on day 63 after the first vaccine or placebo injection. Donor was an adult aged 18-55 years in Boston. In germline, CDR1 is MNHEY, CDR2 SVGAGI. V shed 0 bases and J 8 bases; nucleotides not matched to a gene: 12. CDR3 length: 16 amino acids. This chain uses TRBV6-5 with TRBJ1-2, with TRBD1 matching 7 bases. This receptor was obtained from a person aged 18-65 years who received the Ad26.COV2.S COVID-19 vaccine or a placebo. The material sequenced was peripheral blood, taken in a trial of Ad26.COV2.S vaccine versus placebo. CDR3 loop: CASSYSGAGGSKGYTF. For the CDR3, the DNA is TGTGCCAGCAGTTACTCGGGGGCAGGGGGAAGTAAGGGCTACACCTTC.